This T cell receptor beta chain was retrieved from a study of blood T cell repertoires in COVID-19. How the authors handled the data: Researchers report that nucleated cell counts were estimated from reference gene primer amplification. The repertoire was sequenced with immunoSEQ multiplex PCR; TCRdb's copy has only in-frame clones and lacks some. The V and J calls and clone size come from that table; D and trimming were worked out from the DNA. This sample has 190,000 or so clones, with around nine tenths found just once. In germline, CDR1 is LNHDA, CDR2 SQIVND (reference sequence). This CDR3 has 14 amino acids. The V end lost 5 bases, the J end lost 0 bases, and 8 bases lay between the germline ends. All enrollees were about 18 to 100 years old and from 24 US areas. Assignment of participants to cohorts was predicated upon participant-reported clinical history. In the 2 weeks before study entry, exposed participants met a COVID-19 case, which was PCR-confirmed or clinician-diagnosed.

The TCR originated in a woman aged 25 to 39 who had been exposed to COVID-19. Material: PBMCs or T cells enriched from blood (not recorded which). The V and J genes are TRBV19 and TRBJ1-3; D is undetermined. The CDR3 DNA reads TGTGCCAGTAGTTTCGGGTTCTCTGGAAACACCATATATTTT. It specifies CASSFGFSGNTIYF.